This T cell receptor (beta chain) was captured by sequencing in a study of cytomegalovirus exposure and HLA in healthy donors (dated by TCRdb to the late 2010s). With regard to the full study: The 666 repertoires of the first cohort and the roughly 120 validation repertoires were produced on the same platform, according to a later analysis. The aim of the study was to test whether cataloging public T cell receptors could identify signatures of past pathogen exposure. Along with the approximately 670-subject first cohort, a separate validation cohort of approximately 110 different subjects was used. High-throughput TCR immunosequencing, statistical association of individual TCRs with disease status, and machine learning were combined to predict cytomegalovirus infection status.

Preparation of the library involved the immunoSEQ multiplex PCR assay. The authors' pipeline ran thus. A statistical classification framework was built to diagnose cytomegalovirus status from the catalog of TCR beta chain sequences. The table comes from immuneACCESS by way of TCRdb, which keeps in-frame sequences with V and J called. Part of the clones is missing from these tables; in studies checked, under half for an unresolved V gene and the rest for unknown reasons. D and trimming were read from the DNA, whereas the V and J calls and clone size are those reported in that table. The sample table contains about 56,000 clones; only one count was recorded for 90% to 95% of them. Of the sample, more than 0.95% is held by the ten largest clones. From the germline V gene (reference sequence), CDR1 is SGHNT and CDR2 is YYREEE. Trimming takes 4 bases off V and 1 base off J; junction bases not matched to a gene: 1. Taken from cysteine to phenylalanine, the CDR3 has 13 residues. Here the CDR3 DNA is all that survives: 39 bases in frame from base 1.

The donors were included in the validation cohort of 100 to 150 subjects, a group kept apart from the roughly 730-subject first cohort. Results the study describes overall, beyond this receptor: The classifier was reported to diagnose cytomegalovirus status with high specificity and sensitivity in both the original and validation cohorts. It was suggested by the authors that the approach could potentially be generalized to other disease states and immunological phenotypes. A later analysis found that TCRs clustered in the first cohort also tended to co-occur in the 120 validation repertoires, with approximately 93% of cluster scores above 0. All 110 or so repertoires were used to score co-occurrence in the validation cohort in a later analysis, because that analysis had no HLA typing for the cohort. In vitro tests confirmed that three of the cytomegalovirus-associated TCR beta chains recognize cytomegalovirus antigens. Most TCR sequences were observed very rarely across donors, whereas some public TCRs were present in many individuals. The study gave a list of about 170 TCR beta chains associated with cytomegalovirus.

Concerning this clone itself: Its antigen is still unknown. No clone much larger than this one lies a single base away; base qualities are absent.

The sequenced sample consisted of PBMCs. The chain couples TRBV5-4 to TRBJ2-5, with 7 bases aligning to TRBD1. This clonotype was sampled from a man aged 18-30 years in good health and CMV-seronegative. The DNA sequence reads TGTGCCAGCAGCCGGGACAGCCAAGAGACCCAGTACTTC. The translation is CASSRDSQETQYF.